The clone carrying this TCR beta chain was seen just once. No antigen is known for it. The CDR3 is made up of 13 amino acids. V was clipped by 4 bases and J by 5 bases, with 12 bases between them. Germline-derived CDR1 and CDR2 are DFQATT and SNEGSKA (reference sequence). TCRdb recomputed calls from the multiplex PCR reads with MiXCR, one row per CDR3 protein. The sample shows approximately 60,000 distinct CDR3 sequences, 57% of them seen only once. The sample is drawn from a study of breast tumors, draining lymph nodes, adjacent tissues. Regarding the study as a whole: Compared with lymph nodes, tumors were less diverse; compared with nontumor tissue, more. Compared with basal-like, luminal-like tumors shared significantly more repertoire with nontumor tissue. Findings are consistent with lymph node origin and intratumoral expansion of most tumor T cells. The lymph node origin of tumor T cells was framed as consistent with a hypothesis, not demonstrated.

Sequencing input: breast tumor tissue. J is TRBJ1-5 and V is TRBV20-1; a possible D gene is TRBD1 (5 bases). This TCR derives from a female donor with breast cancer. Some clones in this sample may be carry-over from other donors' samples. The CDR3: CSAKLAGYQPQHF. In DNA, the CDR3 is TGCAGTGCTAAGTTGGCAGGGTATCAGCCCCAGCATTTT.